The rows below give T cell receptor beta chains drawn from one sample of a study of blood T cell repertoires in COVID-19. This table comes from immunoSEQ multiplex PCR, and its TCRdb copy is limited to in-frame clones, with some not included. The sample shows tens of thousands of clones, roughly four fifths of them seen only once. The specimen sequenced was peripheral blood. All receptors come from a human donor in a cohort sampled during active COVID-19. CDR3s include the opening cysteine and the closing phenylalanine or tryptophan. A D gene is named only where the DNA matches it firmly. The listing skips clone size in some rows; elsewhere it reads once, few, many or a size class.

V gene	D gene	clone size	J gene	CDR3 DNA	CDR3 protein
TRBV21-1	NA	once	TRBJ2-1	TGTGCCAGCAGCAAAGAACGCGGGGGGACTTACAATGAGCAGTTCTTC	CASSKERGGTYNEQFF
TRBV7-2	NA	NA	TRBJ1-2	TGTGCCAGCAGCCCCGGGGGAGGTAACTATGGCTACACCTTC	CASSPGGGNYGYTF
TRBV2	NA	NA	TRBJ2-7	TGTGCCAGCAGAACAGAGACCTACGAGCAGTACTTC	CASRTETYEQYF
TRBV6-5	TRBD1	NA	TRBJ1-4	TGTGCCAGCAGCCTCTCGGACAGGGGGCTAGTGCAACTGTTTTTT	CASSLSDRGLVQLFF
TRBV12-3/TRBV12-4	NA	once	TRBJ1-4	TGTGCCAGCAGTTCCGGAGGAGGACTGTTTTTT	CASSSGGGLFF
TRBV28	TRBD2	NA	TRBJ2-7	TGTGCCGCGCGGGGGCTAGCGGGAGCAGGGGAGCAGTACTTC	CAARGLAGAGEQYF
TRBV15	TRBD1	once	TRBJ2-1	TGTGCCACCAGCAGCCTAATAGGACAGGGTAACTACAATGAGCAGTTCTTC	CATSSLIGQGNYNEQFF
TRBV6-7	NA	NA	TRBJ2-5	TGTGCCAGCAATGTCAGGGTAGAGACCCAGTACTTC	CASNVRVETQYF
TRBV4-3	NA	NA	TRBJ2-3	TGCGCCAGCAGCCAAGATGGGCAGGTAGCAGATACGCAGTATTTT	CASSQDGQVADTQYF
TRBV24-1	TRBD1	NA	TRBJ2-7	TGTGCCACCAGTGATCCCGGACAGGGGGCCTACGAGCAGTACTTC	CATSDPGQGAYEQYF
TRBV4-1	TRBD1	NA	TRBJ1-1	TGCGCCAGCAGCCAAGGACAGGGCCCGAACACTGAAGCTTTCTTT	CASSQGQGPNTEAFF
TRBV6-2/TRBV6-3	TRBD2	NA	TRBJ2-7	TGTGCCAGCAGTACCCCCGGGACTAGCTCTGGCTACGAGCAGTACTTC	CASSTPGTSSGYEQYF
TRBV7-9	TRBD1	NA	TRBJ2-6	TGTGCCAGCAGCTTGACAGGGGGGCGAAACTCTGGGGCCAACGTCCTGACTTTC	CASSLTGGRNSGANVLTF
TRBV18	NA	NA	TRBJ2-3	TGTGCCAGCTCACCGCCCGGGGGGCTAGTAGATACGCAGTATTTT	CASSPPGGLVDTQYF
TRBV15	TRBD2	NA	TRBJ2-7	TGTGCCACCAGCACCTTGACTAGCGGGCCCTACGAGCAGTACTTC	CATSTLTSGPYEQYF
TRBV10-3	TRBD1	NA	TRBJ2-7	TGTGCCATCAGTGAGTCCGGGACAGGGCAGGTGCAGTACTTC	CAISESGTGQVQYF
TRBV10-3	TRBD1	NA	TRBJ2-5	TGTGCCATCAGTGGGACAGGGGGCCTCTTGGGAGAGACCCAGTACTTC	CAISGTGGLLGETQYF
TRBV7-2	TRBD2	few	TRBJ2-3	TGTGCCAGCAGCCTACCCCAAGCCGTGATAGCGGGGGGCACGCAGTATTTT	CASSLPQAVIAGGTQYF
TRBV19	TRBD1	NA	TRBJ1-1	TGTGCCAGTAGTGATGGGGACAGGGTGGCTTTCTTT	CASSDGDRVAFF
TRBV15	TRBD2	NA	TRBJ2-7	TGTGCCACCAGCAATCCGGGACTAGCGCTCTACGAGCAGTACTTC	CATSNPGLALYEQYF
TRBV7-2	TRBD1	NA	TRBJ2-6	TGTGCCAGCCACCGGGACAGAGGGACTGGGGCCAACGTCCTGACTTTC	CASHRDRGTGANVLTF
TRBV19	NA	NA	TRBJ2-2	TGTGCCAGTAGCCCCCAGGGGAACACCGGGGAGCTGTTTTTT	CASSPQGNTGELFF
TRBV7-2	TRBD2	NA	TRBJ2-7	TGTGCCAGCAGCTTGGGACTAGCGGGAGTAATGTACGAGCAGTACTTC	CASSLGLAGVMYEQYF
TRBV6-4	TRBD1	NA	TRBJ2-2	TGTGCCTGCCGGGACAGGGGCACCGGGGAGCTGTTTTTT	CACRDRGTGELFF
TRBV15	NA	NA	TRBJ1-4	TGTGCCACCAGCGGAGGGCTCGGAGGCAATGAAAAACTGTTTTTT	CATSGGLGGNEKLFF
TRBV6-2/TRBV6-3	NA	NA	TRBJ2-1	TGTGCCAGCAGTTACTCGAGTTTCTGGGGCGGGGATGAGCAGTTCTTC	CASSYSSFWGGDEQFF
TRBV5-4	TRBD2	NA	TRBJ2-5	TGTGCCAGCAGCCCCCCCGGCACGGGAGGGAAGACCCAGTACTTC	CASSPPGTGGKTQYF
TRBV19	NA	NA	TRBJ1-4	TGTGCCAGTAGTAGTTGGGGCACTAATGAAAAACTGTTTTTT	CASSSWGTNEKLFF
TRBV19	NA	NA	TRBJ2-1	TGTGCCAGTAGTAATGGCGGGTACAATGAGCAGTTCTTC	CASSNGGYNEQFF
TRBV6-5	NA	NA	TRBJ2-1	TGTGCCAGCAGTTACTCTCGCGGCCCGAACAATGAGCAGTTCTTC	CASSYSRGPNNEQFF
TRBV20-1	TRBD2	NA	TRBJ2-1	TGCAGTGCTAGTAAGGGACTAGCGGGAGTCGCTACCCCGTTCTTC	CSASKGLAGVATPFF
TRBV6-6	TRBD1	NA	TRBJ1-2	TGTGCCAGCTCTATAACAGGGGGCGGGAGCTACACCTTC	CASSITGGGSYTF
TRBV29-1	NA	NA	TRBJ1-6	TGCAGCGTTGGAGGGCACCCGAATTCACCCCTCCACTTT	CSVGGHPNSPLHF
TRBV7-2	NA	NA	TRBJ2-2	TGTGCCAGCCGGCTTTCTAGCGCATCAAACACCGGGGAGCTGTTTTTT	CASRLSSASNTGELFF
TRBV4-3	TRBD1	NA	TRBJ1-2	TGCGCCAGCAGCCTAGCAGGGGGCTCTGGCTACACCTTC	CASSLAGGSGYTF
TRBV7-2	NA	once	TRBJ1-3	TGTGCCAGCAGCCTCCACCGGGATGGGAACACCATATATTTT	CASSLHRDGNTIYF
TRBV7-2	NA	NA	TRBJ1-5	TGTGCCAGCAGCTTAGGGGGAGATCAGCCCCAGCATTTT	CASSLGGDQPQHF
TRBV24-1	NA	few	TRBJ2-7	TGTGCCACCAGTGATTCGGGACAAACCTACGAGCAGTACTTC	CATSDSGQTYEQYF
TRBV10-1	TRBD2	NA	TRBJ2-1	TGCGCCAGCAGCGTAGCGGGAGGGCCGGGAAATGAGCAGTTCTTC	CASSVAGGPGNEQFF
TRBV18	NA	few	TRBJ1-5	TGTGCCAGCTCACCGGGACACGTCAATCAGCCCCAGCATTTT	CASSPGHVNQPQHF
TRBV7-9	TRBD2	few	TRBJ2-3	TGTGCCAGCAATATTGGGACTAGCGGGAGTATCGGTACGCAGTATTTT	CASNIGTSGSIGTQYF
TRBV7-6	NA	NA	TRBJ2-1	TGTGCCAGCAGCTTAGACGGGGGTTCCTACAATGAGCAGTTCTTC	CASSLDGGSYNEQFF